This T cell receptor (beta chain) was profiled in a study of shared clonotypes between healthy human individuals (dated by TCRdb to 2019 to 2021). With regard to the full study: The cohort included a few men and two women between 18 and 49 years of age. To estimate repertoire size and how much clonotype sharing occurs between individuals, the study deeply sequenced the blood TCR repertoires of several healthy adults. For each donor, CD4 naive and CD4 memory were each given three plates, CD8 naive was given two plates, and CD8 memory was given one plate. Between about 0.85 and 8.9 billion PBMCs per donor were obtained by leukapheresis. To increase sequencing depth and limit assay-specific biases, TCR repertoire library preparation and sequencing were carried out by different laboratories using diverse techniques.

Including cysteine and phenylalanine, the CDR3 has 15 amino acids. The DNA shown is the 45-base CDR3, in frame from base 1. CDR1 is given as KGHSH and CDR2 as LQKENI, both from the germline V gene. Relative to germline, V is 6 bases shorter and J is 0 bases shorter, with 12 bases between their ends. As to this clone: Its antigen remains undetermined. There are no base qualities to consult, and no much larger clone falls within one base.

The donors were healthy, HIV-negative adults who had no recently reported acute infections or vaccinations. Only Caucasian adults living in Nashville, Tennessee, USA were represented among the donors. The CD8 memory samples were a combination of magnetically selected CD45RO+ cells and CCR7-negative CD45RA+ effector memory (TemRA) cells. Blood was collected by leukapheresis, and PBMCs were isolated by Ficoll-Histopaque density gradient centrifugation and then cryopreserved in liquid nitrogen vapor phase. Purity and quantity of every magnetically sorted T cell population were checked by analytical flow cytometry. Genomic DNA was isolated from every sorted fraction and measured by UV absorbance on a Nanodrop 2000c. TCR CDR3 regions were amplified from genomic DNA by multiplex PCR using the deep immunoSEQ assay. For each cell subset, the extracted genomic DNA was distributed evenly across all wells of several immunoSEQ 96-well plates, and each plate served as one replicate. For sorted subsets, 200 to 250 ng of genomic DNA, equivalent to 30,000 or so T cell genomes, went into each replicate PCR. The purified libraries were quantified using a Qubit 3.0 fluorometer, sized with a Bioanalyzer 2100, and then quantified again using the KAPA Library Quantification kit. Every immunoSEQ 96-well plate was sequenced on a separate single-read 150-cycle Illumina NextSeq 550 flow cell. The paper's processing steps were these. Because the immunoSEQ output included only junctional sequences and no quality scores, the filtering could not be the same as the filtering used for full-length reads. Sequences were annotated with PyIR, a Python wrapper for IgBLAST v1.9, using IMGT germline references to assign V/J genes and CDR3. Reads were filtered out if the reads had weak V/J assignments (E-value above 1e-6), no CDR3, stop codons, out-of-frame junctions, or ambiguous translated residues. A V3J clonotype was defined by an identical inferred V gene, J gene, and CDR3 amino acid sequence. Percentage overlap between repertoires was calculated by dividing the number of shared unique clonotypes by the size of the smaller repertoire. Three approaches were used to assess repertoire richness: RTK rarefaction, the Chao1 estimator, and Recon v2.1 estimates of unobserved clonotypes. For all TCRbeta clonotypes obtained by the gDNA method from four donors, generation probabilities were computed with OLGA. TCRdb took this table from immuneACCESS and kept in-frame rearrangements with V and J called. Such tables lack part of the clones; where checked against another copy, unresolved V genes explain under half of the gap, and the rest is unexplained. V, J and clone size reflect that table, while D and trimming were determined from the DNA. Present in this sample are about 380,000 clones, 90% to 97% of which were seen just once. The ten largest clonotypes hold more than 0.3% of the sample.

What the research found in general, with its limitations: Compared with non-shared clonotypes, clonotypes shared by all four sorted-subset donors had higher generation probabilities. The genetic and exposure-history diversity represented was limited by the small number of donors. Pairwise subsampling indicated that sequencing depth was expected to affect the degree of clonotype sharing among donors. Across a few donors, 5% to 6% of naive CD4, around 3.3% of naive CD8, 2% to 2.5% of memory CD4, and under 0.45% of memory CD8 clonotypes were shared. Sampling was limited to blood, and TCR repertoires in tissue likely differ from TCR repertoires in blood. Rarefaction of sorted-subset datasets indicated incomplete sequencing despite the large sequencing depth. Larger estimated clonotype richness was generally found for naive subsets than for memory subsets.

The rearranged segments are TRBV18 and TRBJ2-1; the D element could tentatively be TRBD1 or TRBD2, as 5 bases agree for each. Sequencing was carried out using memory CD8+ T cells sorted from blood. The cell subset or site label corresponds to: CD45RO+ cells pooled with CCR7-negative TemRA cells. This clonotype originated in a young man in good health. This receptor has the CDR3 CASSNEGYSYNEQFF. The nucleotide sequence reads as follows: TGTGCCAGCTCTAATGAGGGGTACTCCTACAATGAGCAGTTCTTC.